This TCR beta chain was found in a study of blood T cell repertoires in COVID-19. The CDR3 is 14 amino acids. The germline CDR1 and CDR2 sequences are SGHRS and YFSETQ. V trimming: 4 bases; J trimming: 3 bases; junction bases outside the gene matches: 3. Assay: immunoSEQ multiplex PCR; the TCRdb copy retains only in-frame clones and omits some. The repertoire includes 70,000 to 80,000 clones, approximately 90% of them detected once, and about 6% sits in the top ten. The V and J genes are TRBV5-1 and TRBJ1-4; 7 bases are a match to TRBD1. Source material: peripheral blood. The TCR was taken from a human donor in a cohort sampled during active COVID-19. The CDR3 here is CASSLQGANEKLFF. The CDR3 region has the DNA TGCGCCAGCAGCCTCCAGGGGGCTAATGAAAAACTGTTTTTT.